This T cell receptor (beta chain) was obtained from a study of human T cells and chemical hapten exposure. On this clonotype itself: What it recognizes is unknown.

The time point: patch test 2, 6 weeks after DPC sensitization. Treatment meaning: therapeutic diphenylcyclopropenone sensitization with weekly scalp DPC. Blood sampling occurred before each patch-test application. TCRdb itself ran the RACE reads through MiXCR, one entry per CDR3 protein. The table has approximately 350,000 distinct CDR3 sequences, roughly 6.3% seen once. CDR1 and CDR2 from the germline V gene are DFQATT and SNEGSKA (reference sequence). V dropped 3 bases and J dropped 8; count of bases not matched to a gene: 21. The CDR3 length is 19 residues. Study results and limitations: Counts of TCRs above 1 in 1000 frequency stayed unchanged with DPC sensitization.

This sequence originates from a woman aged 18-35 years with alopecia areata. Some clones in this sample may be carry-over from other donors' samples. The sample consisted of whole blood, taken in connection with sensitization to the hapten diphenylcyclopropenone (DPC). The chain links TRBV20-1 to TRBJ1-6; TRBD1 agrees at 8 bases. The CDR3 reads CSARMGRVAGGRLDSPLHF. In DNA form, the CDR3 reads TGCAGTGCTAGGATGGGGAGGGTGGCAGGGGGCAGATTGGATTCACCCCTCCACTTT.